This T cell receptor beta chain is drawn from a study of T-cell reconstitution after alpha-beta-depleted transplantation in children. The germline V gene has CDR1 MNHEY and CDR2 SVGEGT. Trimming removed 1 base from V and 10 bases from J, with 8 bases in between. The CDR3 consists of 12 residues. Unique molecular identifiers featured in how the TCRbeta library was prepared. TCRdb called the PCR reads again in MiXCR, with one record for every CDR3 protein. The table includes a few hundred thousand distinct CDR3 sequences, 13% detected once. Sequenced material: PBMCs, mostly from graft donor cells, taken 360 days after TCRalphabeta/CD19-depleted stem cell transplant. This clonotype was sampled from a male patient between 5 and 17 years old who had a stem cell transplant for acute myeloid leukemia, so the T cells may come from the graft donor. The chain uses TRBV6-2 or TRBV6-3 and TRBJ2-1; D might be TRBD2 (5 bases). CDR3 region: CASSYWTLEQFF. The CDR3 DNA is TGTGCCAGCAGTTACTGGACTCTGGAGCAGTTCTTC.